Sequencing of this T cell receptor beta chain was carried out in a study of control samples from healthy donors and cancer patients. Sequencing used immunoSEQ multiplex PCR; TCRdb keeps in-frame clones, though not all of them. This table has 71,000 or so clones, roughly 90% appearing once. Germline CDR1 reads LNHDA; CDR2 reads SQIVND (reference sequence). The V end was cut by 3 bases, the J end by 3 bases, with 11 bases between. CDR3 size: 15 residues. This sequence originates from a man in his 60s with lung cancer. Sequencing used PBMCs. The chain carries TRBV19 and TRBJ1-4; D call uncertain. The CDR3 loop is CASSIMRSSNEKLFF. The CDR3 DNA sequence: TGTGCCAGTAGTATTATGAGGAGCTCTAATGAAAAACTGTTTTTT.